Below are 32 T cell receptor beta chains sequenced from a single sample in a study of cytomegalovirus exposure and HLA in healthy donors (dated by TCRdb to 2017 to 2019). Library preparation was by the immunoSEQ multiplex PCR assay. The multiplex PCR relied on a mix of 60 forward primers for TCR Vbeta segments and 13 reverse primers for TCR Jbeta segments. TCRdb limited this immuneACCESS table to in-frame rearrangements with V and J called. A share of clones is missing; checked studies link under half to unresolved V genes, and the rest is unexplained. The sample records about 110,000 clones, about 80% of which are singletons. About 3.2% of the sample comes from the top ten. Sequencing was carried out using PBMCs. The receptor source for this set is a woman aged 60 to 75 in good health and CMV-seropositive.

This chain joins TRBV5-1 and TRBJ2-3; possible D gene TRBD2, 5 bases. The V gene's germline CDR1 is SGHRS and CDR2 YFSETQ. V was trimmed by 7 bases and J by 0 bases, leaving 12 bases between them. CDR3 size: 14 residues. The CDR3 DNA reads TGCGCCAGCCGAGGACTGCCTAGCACAGATACGCAGTATTTT. Amino acids: CASRGLPSTDTQYF.

DNA for the CDR3: TGTGCCAGCGGGCGATCAGGGGCAACTAATGAAAAACTGTTTTTT. This translates into CASGRSGATNEKLFF. J is TRBJ1-4 and V is TRBV4-2, with TRBD1 as a possible D gene (6 bases). The CDR3 contains 15 residues. V lost 8 bases, J lost 0 bases, and 13 bases lay in between. Germline CDR1 and CDR2: LGHNA and YNFKEQ.

V usage is TRBV15 and J usage is TRBJ2-1; 14 nucleotides line up with TRBD2. The CDR3 is made up of 19 amino acids. The junction had 11 bases not matched to a gene; V was cut back by 0 bases and J by 7 bases. The V gene's germline CDR1 is LNHNV and CDR2 YYDKDF (reference sequence). The CDR3 reads CATSRDRGTSGRNVNEQFF. In nucleotides, the CDR3 is TGTGCCACCAGCAGAGATAGGGGGACTAGCGGGAGAAACGTTAATGAGCAGTTCTTC.

V gene TRBV11-2 combines with J gene TRBJ2-1, with D perhaps matching TRBD1 (5 bases). Trimming removed 3 bases from V and 3 bases from J, with 15 bases in between. Germline V lookup: CDR1 SGHAT, CDR2 FQNNGV. CDR3 length: 16 amino acids. The CDR3 reads CASSFFQGIVYNEQFF. Written as DNA, the CDR3 is TGTGCCAGCAGCTTCTTTCAGGGAATAGTCTACAATGAGCAGTTCTTC.

The chain carries TRBV19 and TRBJ2-1; 7 bases align to TRBD2. CDR3 length: 13 residues. CDR1 is LNHDA, CDR2 SQIVND, per germline (reference sequence). V shed 7 bases and J 4 bases; nucleotides not matched to a gene: 4. The CDR3 sequence is CASTSGPYNEQFF. CDR3 nucleotides: TGTGCCAGTACTAGCGGCCCTTACAATGAGCAGTTCTTC.

V gene TRBV7-9 combines with J gene TRBJ2-5, with 8 bases identical to TRBD1. The germline V gene has CDR1 SEHNR and CDR2 FQNEAQ (reference sequence). The trim removed 8 bases at V and 5 bases at J, leaving 25 bases unmatched. The CDR3 has 19 amino acids. The CDR3 loop is CASAMTTTLARGLRETQYF. The CDR3 nucleotides read TGTGCCAGCGCCATGACTACGACCCTGGCCAGGGGGCTGCGGGAGACCCAGTACTTC.

DNA for the CDR3: TGCAGCGTCAGGACAGGGGTCGTCTATGGCTACACCTTC. It yields the protein CSVRTGVVYGYTF. The J gene is TRBJ1-2, the V gene TRBV29-1, with 9 bases fitting TRBD1. The CDR3 consists of 13 residues. Germline CDR1 SQVTM, CDR2 ANQGSEA. The J segment lost 4 bases and the V segment lost 6 bases, leaving 6 bases of the junction unmatched. The entire variable domain, with the rest obtained from reference TRBV29-1 and TRBJ1-2, is as follows: SAVISQKPSRDICQRGTSLTIQCQVDSQVTMMFWYRQQPGQSLTLIATANQGSEATYESGFVIDKFPISRPNLTFSTLTVSNMSPEDSSIYLCSVRTGVVYGYTFGSGTRLTVV.

This rearrangement joins TRBV4-2 to TRBJ2-1; 10 positions match TRBD2. The CDR3 length is 15 residues. Per the germline V gene, CDR1 is LGHNA and CDR2 is YNFKEQ. The junction had 5 bases not matched to a gene; V was cut back by 5 bases and J by 4 bases. This CDR3 is CASSYLAGEYNEQFF. As DNA, the CDR3 is TGTGCCAGCAGCTATCTAGCGGGGGAATACAATGAGCAGTTCTTC.

The rearrangement uses TRBV6-5 and TRBJ2-7; tentative D call: TRBD2 (6 bases). Germline loops: CDR1 MNHEY, CDR2 SVGAGI. V was shortened by 0 bases and J by 0 bases, with 12 bases between the two germline ends. The CDR3 length is 16 residues. The CDR3: CASSYSASASSYEQYF. CDR3 DNA: TGTGCCAGCAGTTACTCGGCTAGCGCGAGCTCCTACGAGCAGTACTTC.

The rearrangement joins TRBV4-2 to TRBJ2-1; 7 bases agree with TRBD2. Per the germline V gene, CDR1 is LGHNA and CDR2 is YNFKEQ. J was trimmed by 7 bases and V by 4 bases; bases with no gene match: 13. The CDR3 loop spans 16 amino acids. The CDR3 region has the DNA TGTGCCAGCAGCCGCTCCGGGGACTACACGGGAAATGAGCAGTTCTTC. Protein: CASSRSGDYTGNEQFF.

This clone has a single count. V is TRBV5-6 and J is TRBJ2-7, with 7 bases that match TRBD1. V gave up 5 bases and J gave up 5 bases; unmatched junction bases: 4. The CDR3 extends over 12 amino acids. In germline, CDR1 is SGHDT, CDR2 YYEEEE. The CDR3 here is CASRLGGDEQYF. CDR3 nucleotides: TGTGCCAGCAGGTTAGGGGGCGACGAGCAGTACTTC.

The chain couples TRBV7-6 to TRBJ1-5; perhaps TRBD1 as D (5 bases). The germline V and J ends were trimmed by 1 base and 0 bases, with 10 bases remaining between them. CDR1 and CDR2 from the germline V gene are SGHVS and FNYEAQ. The CDR3 consists of 16 residues. The CDR3 sequence is CASSLGTTHSNQPQHF. The CDR3 DNA is TGTGCCAGCAGCTTAGGGACAACTCATAGCAATCAGCCCCAGCATTTT.

This clone was observed a single time. This chain joins TRBV6-1 and TRBJ1-2; no firm D call. Germline loops: CDR1 MNHNS, CDR2 SASEGT. This CDR3 region has 14 residues. V lost 6 bases to trimming and J lost 1 base, with 12 bases between them. The chain's CDR3 is CASSLEHFNYGYTF. In nucleotides, the CDR3 is TGTGCCAGCAGCTTGGAGCACTTTAACTATGGCTACACCTTC.

V usage is TRBV9 and J usage is TRBJ1-3; 8 bases are shared with TRBD1. The CDR3 length is 16 residues. Looked up from germline, CDR1 is SGDLS and CDR2 is YYNGEE. V dropped 0 bases and J dropped 1; count of bases not matched to a gene: 3. The CDR3 coding sequence is TGTGCCAGCAGCGTAGTAGACAGGGGATCTGGAAACACCATATATTTT. This translates into CASSVVDRGSGNTIYF.

The chain joins TRBV7-3 to TRBJ2-6, with 9 bases that match TRBD2. V lost 3 bases and J lost 2; bases outside the gene matches: 2. The CDR3 consists of 16 residues. CDR1 and CDR2 (germline): SGHTA, FQGTGA. CDR3 DNA sequence: TGTGCCAGCAGCTTGCGGGGGGGTGCTGGGGCCAACGTCCTGACTTTC. It yields the protein CASSLRGGAGANVLTF. Using reference TRBV7-3 and TRBJ2-6 for the parts outside the CDR3, the full variable domain is GAGVSQTPSNKVTEKGKYVELRCDPISGHTALYWYRQSLGQGPEFLIYFQGTGAADDSGLPNDRFFAVRPEGSVSTLKIQRTERGDSAVYLCASSLRGGAGANVLTFGAGSRLTVL.

The chain carries TRBV7-2 and TRBJ2-5; 13 bases agree with TRBD2. Germline V gives CDR1 SGHTA, CDR2 FQGNSA. The CDR3 totals 17 residues. The V and J ends lost 0 bases and 4 bases, in that order; junction bases with no gene match: 5. The CDR3 protein is CASSLARLAGGPETQYF. The DNA of the CDR3 is TGTGCCAGCAGCTTAGCCAGACTAGCGGGAGGCCCAGAGACCCAGTACTTC.

Only one count was recorded for this clone. DNA for the CDR3: TGCAGCGTCCCGGGACAGGGGGCGCTTCTCGACACCTTC. Translating gives CSVPGQGALLDTF. The V gene is TRBV29-1, the J gene TRBJ1-2; 12 bases align to TRBD1. V lost 6 bases, J lost 12 bases, and 11 bases stayed unmatched. CDR1 and CDR2 (germline): SQVTM, ANQGSEA. The CDR3 spans 13 residues.

The chain combines TRBV4-1 with TRBJ2-5; TRBD1 matches 7 bases. Near its end, the DNA agrees better with TRBJ2-7, so the J call may be wrong. CDR1 MGHRA and CDR2 YSYEKL come from the germline V gene. CDR3 size: 15 residues. This CDR3 reads CASSQVTGQTYEQYF. CDR3 sequence (DNA): TGCGCCAGCAGCCAAGTAACGGGACAGACCTACGAGCAGTACTTC.

The gene calls are TRBV18 and TRBJ2-5; tentative D call: TRBD1 (5 bases). The J call may be mistaken, given a closer DNA end match to TRBJ2-7. This CDR3 is built from 20 residues. CDR1 is KGHSH, CDR2 LQKENI, per germline. This CDR3 is CASSPGVGRAQYSLAYEQYF. DNA for the CDR3: TGTGCCAGCTCACCAGGGGTCGGCAGGGCGCAGTACTCATTAGCCTACGAGCAGTACTTC.

The V and J genes are TRBV19 and TRBJ2-2, with 8 bases fitting TRBD1. This CDR3 is built from 16 residues. From germline, CDR1 is LNHDA and CDR2 SQIVND (reference sequence). V dropped 9 bases and J dropped 1; count of bases not matched to a gene: 10. The CDR3 loop is CARIQLGTGNTGELFF. For the CDR3, the DNA is TGTGCCAGGATCCAACTCGGGACAGGGAACACCGGGGAGCTGTTTTTT.

V is TRBV7-7 and J is TRBJ2-1, with TRBD2 as a possible D gene (6 bases). Per germline, CDR1 SSHAT and CDR2 FNYEAQ (reference sequence). Between the trimmed V and J ends, which lost 2 bases and 1 base, there was a span of 9 bases. The CDR3 contains 15 residues. The CDR3 spells CASSLIGSSYNEQFF. CDR3 sequence (DNA): TGTGCCAGCAGCTTAATCGGGAGTTCCTACAATGAGCAGTTCTTC. The full variable domain, rest sourced from reference TRBV7-7 and TRBJ2-1, is GAGVSQSPRYKVTKRGQDVTLRCDPISSHATLYWYQQALGQGPEFLTYFNYEAQPDKSGLPSDRFSAERPEGSISTLTIQRTEQRDSAMYRCASSLIGSSYNEQFFGPGTRLTVL.

The rearrangement joins TRBV5-1 to TRBJ1-3; possibly TRBD1 for D (5 bases). Trimming took 0 bases from V and 3 from J, leaving 7 bases between them. Germline CDR1 SGHRS, CDR2 YFSETQ. The CDR3 length is 14 residues. The CDR3: CASSLDTGGNTIYF. The CDR3 bases are TGCGCCAGCAGCTTGGATACAGGTGGAAACACCATATATTTT.

The chain uses TRBV19 and TRBJ2-2; D perhaps matches TRBD2 (5 bases). CDR1 and CDR2 (germline): LNHDA, SQIVND (reference sequence). The ends were cut back, 6 bases at V and 1 base at J, with 15 bases in the middle. This CDR3 comprises 16 residues. The CDR3 here is CASRPLSGENTGELFF. The CDR3, as DNA: TGTGCCAGTAGGCCGTTAAGCGGAGAGAACACCGGGGAGCTGTTTTTT.

The V call is TRBV2, the J call TRBJ2-3; D gene uncertain. V shed 1 base and J shed 4 bases, with 3 bases lying between them. This CDR3 contains 12 residues. Germline lookup yields CDR1 SNHLY and CDR2 FYNNEI. The CDR3 nucleotides read TGTGCCAGCAGTGAAGTCGCAGATACGCAGTATTTT. It is translated as CASSEVADTQYF.

The chain uses TRBV11-3 and TRBJ2-7, with TRBD1 as a possible D gene (5 bases). Germline CDR1 reads SGHNT; CDR2 reads YENEEA. The V and J ends lost 5 bases and 4 bases respectively, with 12 bases between them. This CDR3 spans 13 amino acids. In nucleotides, the CDR3 is TGTGCCAGCAGCCGAGACAGTTCTTACGAGCAGTACTTC. As protein: CASSRDSSYEQYF. Looking up the rest from reference TRBV11-3 and TRBJ2-7 gives the full variable domain: EAGVVQSPRYKIIEKKQPVAFWCNPISGHNTLYWYLQNLGQGPELLIRYENEEAVDDSQLPKDRFSAERLKGVDSTLKIQPAELGDSAVYLCASSRDSSYEQYFGPGTRLTVT.

About this clone: The sample holds other DNA sequences that translate to the same CDR3. The chain is built from TRBV2 and TRBJ2-4; 10 nucleotides match TRBD2. V was pared by 8 bases and J by 6 bases, with 7 bases of the junction left unmatched. Per the germline V gene, CDR1 is SNHLY and CDR2 is FYNNEI. The CDR3 totals 14 residues. The CDR3 reads CASQSGRARNIQYF. CDR3 coding DNA: TGTGCCAGCCAGAGCGGGAGGGCTCGAAACATTCAGTACTTC.

The V gene is TRBV6-4, the J gene TRBJ2-1, with TRBD2 matching 9 bases. Germline V gene data show CDR1 as MRHNA and CDR2 as SNTAGT. This CDR3 has 13 residues. J was trimmed by 8 bases and V by 6 bases; bases with no gene match: 5. The CDR3 bases are TGTGCCAGCAGAATTAGCGGGAGAGATGAGCAGTTCTTC. This sequence encodes CASRISGRDEQFF.

This clone has a handful of counts. The J gene is TRBJ2-1, the V gene TRBV19; TRBD2 matches at 13 bases. V was clipped by 4 bases and J by 9 bases; unmatched bases: 12. This CDR3 spans 17 amino acids. Germline CDR1 and CDR2: LNHDA and SQIVND (reference sequence). CDR3 nucleotides: TGTGCCAGTAGTAGGGGACTAGCGGGATCTATGAACGCTGAGCAGTTCTTC. Translated: CASSRGLAGSMNAEQFF. Supplemented by reference TRBV19 and TRBJ2-1, the full variable domain reads DGGITQSPKYLFRKEGQNVTLSCEQNLNHDAMYWYRQDPGQGLRLIYYSQIVNDFQKGDIAEGYSVSREKKESFPLTVTSAQKNPTAFYLCASSRGLAGSMNAEQFFGPGTRLTVL.

V gene TRBV5-1 combines with J gene TRBJ1-1; D is uncertain. The germline V gene has CDR1 SGHRS and CDR2 YFSETQ. CDR3 length: 14 amino acids. The V end was cut by 3 bases, the J end by 3 bases, with 12 bases between. The CDR3 is CASSSGPSDTEAFF. CDR3 bases: TGCGCCAGCAGCTCTGGGCCTTCCGACACTGAAGCTTTCTTT. The full variable domain, its missing parts supplied by reference TRBV5-1 and TRBJ1-1, is KAGVTQTPRYLIKTRGQQVTLSCSPISGHRSVSWYQQTPGQGLQFLFEYFSETQRNKGNFPGRFSGRQFSNSRSEMNVSTLELGDSALYLCASSSGPSDTEAFFGQGTRLTVV.

The rearrangement joins TRBV18 to TRBJ1-1; D is unresolved. This CDR3 is 14 amino acids long. V shed 7 bases and J shed 1 base, with 13 bases lying between them. CDR1 is KGHSH and CDR2 is LQKENI in the germline V gene. For the CDR3, the DNA is TGTGCCAGCTTCGGTGGACTCCAGAACACTGAAGCTTTCTTT. Its protein is CASFGGLQNTEAFF.

Here the CDR3 reads CASSFNSGSVYEQYF. In DNA, the CDR3 is TGTGCCAGCAGCTTTAATAGCGGGAGCGTTTACGAGCAGTACTTC. This chain links TRBV11-2 with TRBJ2-7, with 9 bases fitting TRBD2. The CDR3 totals 15 residues. V trimming: 3 bases; J trimming: 4 bases; junction bases outside the gene matches: 7. Per the germline V gene, CDR1 is SGHAT and CDR2 is FQNNGV.

This chain uses TRBV6-5 with TRBJ2-7; TRBD2 matches 13 bases. Germline CDR1 is MNHEY and CDR2 is SVGAGI. The CDR3 contains 15 residues. The J segment lost 4 bases and the V segment lost 2 bases, leaving 2 bases of the junction unmatched. The CDR3 spells CASSYRLAGGYEQYF. In nucleotides, the CDR3 is TGTGCCAGCAGTTACCGACTAGCGGGAGGTTACGAGCAGTACTTC.